The next 32 T cell receptor beta chains were all read from a single sample in a study of chemoradiotherapy in HPV16-positive cancers. Assay: immunoSEQ multiplex PCR; the TCRdb copy retains only in-frame clones and omits some. The top ten clones hold 4% to 5% of a sample with about 68,000 clones, roughly 86% of them seen once. The sequencing here drew on blood, taken from a patient who underwent chemoradiotherapy. These receptors all stem from a human donor with HPV-associated anogenital cancer.

This chain joins TRBV7-9 and TRBJ1-3, with TRBD1 matching 8 bases. The CDR3 runs to 18 residues. Trimming took 4 bases from V and 0 from J; bases not matched to a gene: 11. Germline V gene sequence: CDR1 SEHNR, CDR2 FQNEAQ (reference sequence). As DNA, the CDR3 is TGTGCCAGCAGCTCCTCAACCGGGACAGGCGGCTCTGGAAACACCATATATTTT. Translation gives CASSSSTGTGGSGNTIYF.

The rearrangement uses TRBV7-2 and TRBJ1-2, with D perhaps TRBD1 (6 bases). The CDR3 sequence is 14 residues long. V was trimmed by 3 bases and J by 5 bases, leaving 13 bases between them. Per the germline V gene, CDR1 is SGHTA and CDR2 is FQGNSA. Here the CDR3 reads CASSFEGGRYGYTF. The CDR3 DNA sequence: TGTGCCAGCAGCTTTGAGGGGGGCCGGTATGGCTACACCTTC.

The rearrangement joins TRBV6-5 to TRBJ1-5; D not certain. Germline V gene data show CDR1 as MNHEY and CDR2 as SVGAGI. V lost 2 bases, J lost 7 bases, and 15 bases lay in between. The CDR3 spans 15 residues. CDR3 loop: CASSYPTGLNQPQHF. The CDR3 DNA reads as TGTGCCAGCAGTTACCCAACCGGGCTTAACCAGCCCCAGCATTTT.

This clone was counted once. J is TRBJ1-1 and V is TRBV7-9; maybe TRBD1 (5 bases). The germline CDR1 and CDR2 sequences are SEHNR and FQNEAQ (reference sequence). The CDR3 sequence is 14 residues long. V was trimmed by 2 bases and J by 7 bases, leaving 14 bases between them. The CDR3 protein is CASSLNGVQGEAFF. For the CDR3, the DNA is TGTGCCAGCAGCTTAAATGGGGTCCAGGGTGAAGCTTTCTTT.

This chain uses TRBV29-1 with TRBJ2-7, with D unclear. V gave up 4 bases and J gave up 1 base, with 11 bases separating them. CDR1 is SQVTM, CDR2 ANQGSEA, per germline. This CDR3 contains 13 residues. The CDR3: CSVALQASYEQYF. In nucleotides, the CDR3 is TGCAGCGTTGCCCTGCAGGCATCCTACGAGCAGTACTTC.

This rearrangement joins TRBV10-3 to TRBJ2-5; TRBD1 is a possible D gene (5 bases). Germline values: CDR1 ENHRY, CDR2 SYGVKD. V was cut by 5 bases and J by 2 bases, with 9 bases left in between. The CDR3 contains 13 residues. The CDR3: CAISHQGQETQYF. CDR3 in DNA: TGTGCCATCAGTCATCAGGGTCAAGAGACCCAGTACTTC.

The table lists this clone with a count of one. J is TRBJ1-1 and V is TRBV5-4; TRBD1 matches 10 bases. This CDR3 is 14 amino acids long. The V segment lost 1 base and the J segment 7 bases; nucleotides outside the gene matches: 4. Germline V lookup: CDR1 SGHNT, CDR2 YYREEE (reference sequence). This CDR3 is CASSLRDRGGEAFF. CDR3 sequence (DNA): TGTGCCAGCAGCTTGAGGGACAGGGGAGGTGAAGCTTTCTTT.

The rearrangement uses TRBV6-6 and TRBJ1-2, with D perhaps TRBD1 (5 bases). V was clipped by 7 bases and J by 2 bases, with 11 bases between them. Germline V lookup: CDR1 MNHNY, CDR2 SVGAGI (reference sequence). This CDR3 region has 13 residues. The CDR3 loop is CASTEGRNYGYTF. The CDR3 DNA reads as TGTGCCAGCACCGAGGGACGGAACTATGGCTACACCTTC.

V usage is TRBV28 and J usage is TRBJ1-4; D is perhaps TRBD1 (5 bases). The CDR3 is 16 residues long. Germline V gene data show CDR1 as MDHEN and CDR2 as SYDVKM. V was trimmed by 6 bases and J by 0 bases, leaving 14 bases between them. CDR3 bases: TGTGCCAGCAGCAGGGTCGGGGGAGCAACTAATGAAAAACTGTTTTTT. This encodes CASSRVGGATNEKLFF.

This chain uses TRBV6-1 with TRBJ1-5; D not certain. Germline V gene sequence: CDR1 MNHNS, CDR2 SASEGT. The CDR3 sequence is 14 residues long. Trimming pared 1 base from V and 3 bases from J, leaving 7 bases between. This CDR3 reads CASSEGYSNQPQHF. CDR3 nucleotide sequence: TGTGCCAGCAGTGAAGGGTATTCCAATCAGCCCCAGCATTTT.

This clone was seen only once. V is TRBV18 and J is TRBJ1-4, with 7 bases aligning to TRBD1. J gave up 7 bases and V 3 bases, and 8 bases lay outside the gene matches. Per the germline V gene, CDR1 is KGHSH and CDR2 is LQKENI. There are 15 residues in the CDR3. The chain's CDR3 is CASSPIDRDVEKLFF. CDR3 sequence (DNA): TGTGCCAGCTCACCTATCGACAGGGATGTTGAAAAACTGTTTTTT.

The CDR3 nucleotides are TGTGCCACCAGCATTGCGACAGGGGGCGCGAACTATGGCTACACCTTC. This sequence encodes CATSIATGGANYGYTF. The chain carries TRBV15 and TRBJ1-2; TRBD1 aligns across 10 bases. This CDR3 has 16 amino acids. Per the germline V gene, CDR1 is LNHNV and CDR2 is YYDKDF (reference sequence). V gave up 4 bases and J gave up 2 bases; unmatched junction bases: 7.

The chain joins TRBV7-9 to TRBJ1-2; D remains unclear. The CDR3 sequence is 13 residues long. The germline V gene encodes CDR1 SEHNR and CDR2 FQNEAQ (reference sequence). Trimming cost V 5 bases and J 3 bases, with 10 bases left between them. The CDR3 sequence is CASSPERYYGYTF. The CDR3 nucleotides read TGTGCCAGCAGCCCCGAGAGGTACTATGGCTACACCTTC.

This sequence joins TRBV6-6 and TRBJ2-5, with 8 bases fitting TRBD1. Judging by the DNA end, TRBJ2-7 fits better; the J call may be wrong. CDR1 and CDR2 (germline): MNHNY, SVGAGI (reference sequence). This CDR3 has 15 residues. CDR3 coding DNA: TGTGCCAGCAGAACCCGGGACAGGTCCCCCTACGAGCAGTACTTC. This translates into CASRTRDRSPYEQYF.

This clone was observed once. The V gene is TRBV29-1, the J gene TRBJ2-1; 8 nucleotides match TRBD2. The trim removed 3 bases at V and 9 bases at J, leaving 13 bases unmatched. Germline-derived CDR1 and CDR2 are SQVTM and ANQGSEA. The CDR3 is made up of 15 amino acids. The CDR3 coding sequence is TGCAGCGTTGACCGGACCGGGAGGGCCCTGGGTGAGCAGTTCTTC. This translates into CSVDRTGRALGEQFF.

The chain employs TRBV10-1 and TRBJ2-3, with D unresolved. CDR3 length: 13 amino acids. The germline V gene encodes CDR1 WNHNN and CDR2 SYGVQD (reference sequence). V gave up 4 bases and J gave up 2 bases, with 7 bases separating them. CDR3 loop: CASSALYTDTQYF. The CDR3 DNA reads TGCGCCAGCAGTGCTCTGTACACAGATACGCAGTATTTT.

The chain uses TRBV14 and TRBJ1-2, with TRBD1 as a possible D gene (6 bases). Germline V gene lookup returns CDR1 SGHDN and CDR2 FVKESK. V was shortened by 4 bases and J by 4 bases, with 16 bases between the two germline ends. This CDR3 is built from 15 residues. The CDR3 DNA reads TGTGCCAGCAGCCTCGGACAGCCAATGACCTATGGCTACACCTTC. This gives the protein CASSLGQPMTYGYTF.

J is TRBJ1-1 and V is TRBV29-1, with 8 bases aligning to TRBD1. V shed 4 bases and J 2 bases; nucleotides not matched to a gene: 12. This CDR3 comprises 16 residues. The germline V gene has CDR1 SQVTM and CDR2 ANQGSEA. The CDR3 loop reads CSVVDRGLFSNTEAFF. CDR3 DNA sequence: TGCAGCGTTGTTGACAGGGGCCTTTTTTCCAACACTGAAGCTTTCTTT.

The chain combines TRBV5-4 with TRBJ1-1; possibly TRBD1 for D (6 bases). Trimming pared 5 bases from V and 3 bases from J, leaving 14 bases between. This CDR3 is built from 14 residues. CDR1 SGHNT and CDR2 YYREEE come from the germline V gene (reference sequence). CDR3 coding DNA: TGTGCCAGCAGTCAACAGGGCGGACACACTGAAGCTTTCTTT. It is translated as CASSQQGGHTEAFF.

This clone was seen a handful of times. The V gene is TRBV28, the J gene TRBJ1-3; 8 positions agree with TRBD1. The CDR3 has 15 residues. The trim removed 5 bases at V and 0 bases at J, leaving 3 bases unmatched. Germline V gives CDR1 MDHEN, CDR2 SYDVKM. CDR3 DNA: TGTGCCAGCAGTAATGACAGGGGCTCTGGAAACACCATATATTTT. This gives the protein CASSNDRGSGNTIYF. Using reference TRBV28 and TRBJ1-3 for the parts outside the CDR3, the full variable domain is DVKVTQSSRYLVKRTGEKVFLECVQDMDHENMFWYRQDPGLGLRLIYFSYDVKMKEKGDIPEGYSVSREKKERFSLILESASTNQTSMYLCASSNDRGSGNTIYFGEGSWLTVV.

This clone appeared once. The chain is built from TRBV5-1 and TRBJ2-5; TRBD1 or TRBD2 may be the D gene (5 bases each). Trimming took 4 bases from V and 2 from J, leaving 12 bases between them. The germline gives CDR1 SGHRS, CDR2 YFSETQ. CDR3 length: 14 residues. The CDR3 region is CASSRGREQETQYF. CDR3 nucleotide sequence: TGCGCCAGCAGCCGGGGACGGGAACAAGAGACCCAGTACTTC.

For this clone: At one end the junction does not follow the germline gene, possibly because of a read error. The chain links TRBV2 to TRBJ2-7; TRBD2 might be the D (5 bases). The CDR3 length is 14 residues. Germline V lookup: CDR1 SNHLY, CDR2 FYNNEI. This CDR3 reads CASREERRSYEQYF. The DNA of the CDR3 is TGTGCCAGCAGGGAAGAGCGGCGATCCTACGAGCAGTACTTC.

The chain has TRBV6-1 and TRBJ2-1; 15 nucleotides match TRBD2. Germline CDR1 and CDR2: MNHNS and SASEGT. This CDR3 spans 16 amino acids. J gave up 8 bases and V 3 bases, and 5 bases lay outside the gene matches. The CDR3 loop reads CASSEFGLAGGDEQFF. For the CDR3, the DNA is TGTGCCAGCAGTGAGTTTGGACTAGCGGGGGGGGATGAGCAGTTCTTC.

The V gene is TRBV11-3, the J gene TRBJ1-1, with D perhaps matching TRBD1 (5 bases). Deletions cut 5 bases from V and 6 bases from J, with 19 bases between. The CDR3 spans 15 residues. Germline V gene sequence: CDR1 SGHNT, CDR2 YENEEA. This chain's CDR3 is CASSQGEGARAEAFF. In DNA form, the CDR3 reads TGTGCCAGCAGCCAGGGTGAAGGGGCGCGCGCTGAAGCTTTCTTT. The full variable domain, its missing parts supplied by reference TRBV11-3 and TRBJ1-1, is EAGVVQSPRYKIIEKKQPVAFWCNPISGHNTLYWYLQNLGQGPELLIRYENEEAVDDSQLPKDRFSAERLKGVDSTLKIQPAELGDSAVYLCASSQGEGARAEAFFGQGTRLTVV.

Here the CDR3 DNA reads TGTGCCAGCACCAAGGAGGCGTTCAATGAGCAGTTCTTC. Translating gives CASTKEAFNEQFF. The gene calls are TRBV6-5 and TRBJ2-1; maybe TRBD2 (5 bases). This CDR3 contains 13 residues. The germline gives CDR1 MNHEY, CDR2 SVGAGI. V was trimmed by 7 bases and J by 6 bases, leaving 13 bases between them.

V is TRBV10-1 and J is TRBJ2-4; a possible D gene is TRBD1 (5 bases). Germline CDR1 is WNHNN and CDR2 is SYGVQD (reference sequence). The CDR3 length is 15 residues. V dropped 4 bases and J dropped 4 bases, with 14 bases sitting between them. The CDR3 reads CASSATQGLKNIQYF. CDR3 sequence (DNA): TGCGCCAGCAGTGCCACTCAGGGTCTTAAAAACATTCAGTACTTC.

This chain connects TRBV25-1 to TRBJ2-7; tentatively, D is TRBD2 (7 bases). The CDR3 is 16 amino acids. Germline-derived CDR1 and CDR2 are MGHDK and SYGVNS. Trimming removed 8 bases at V and 0 bases at J, with 20 bases between. The CDR3 is CASEGGVDLLSYEQYF. In DNA form, the CDR3 reads TGTGCCAGCGAGGGGGGGGTAGATCTTCTCTCCTACGAGCAGTACTTC.

Here the CDR3 DNA reads TGTGCCAGCAGTGAATCGAGGGGAGTAGGGACTGAAGCTTTCTTT. Its protein product is CASSESRGVGTEAFF. V is TRBV2 and J is TRBJ1-1, with D perhaps matching TRBD1 (5 bases). From germline, CDR1 is SNHLY and CDR2 FYNNEI. CDR3 length equals 15 residues. V was shortened by 2 bases and J by 5 bases, with 15 bases between the two germline ends.

This rearrangement joins TRBV28 to TRBJ1-2, with a weak D call TRBD1 (5 bases). Germline lookup yields CDR1 MDHEN and CDR2 SYDVKM. The ends were cut back, 7 bases at V and 3 bases at J, with 15 bases in the middle. The CDR3 has 14 amino acids. CDR3 sequence: CASNSGTNYYGYTF. CDR3 sequence (DNA): TGTGCCAGCAACTCCGGGACGAACTACTATGGCTACACCTTC.

The V and J genes are TRBV28 and TRBJ2-4; the D gene is possibly TRBD2 (6 bases). This CDR3 comprises 13 residues. Trimming pared 6 bases from V and 2 bases from J, leaving 8 bases between. Germline loops: CDR1 MDHEN, CDR2 SYDVKM. The CDR3 DNA reads TGTGCCAGCAGGGGGACTTCCAAAAACATTCAGTACTTC. Translated, it gives CASRGTSKNIQYF.

This chain connects TRBV27 to TRBJ2-1, with D possibly matching TRBD2 (5 bases). Per germline, CDR1 MNHEY and CDR2 SMNVEV (reference sequence). The CDR3 covers 18 residues. Trimming took 6 bases from V and 8 from J, leaving 29 bases between them. Here the CDR3 DNA reads TGTGCCAGCAGCCAATTGGTCAGGCGGGCCGGGAAGGGCGATGAGCAGTTCTTC. It translates to CASSQLVRRAGKGDEQFF.

CDR3 in DNA: TGTGCCAGCAGATCCGGGACGGGGAACACTGAAGCTTTCTTT. Residues: CASRSGTGNTEAFF. This chain links TRBV6-5 with TRBJ1-1; the D gene is possibly TRBD1 (5 bases). V lost 6 bases and J 1 base, leaving 12 bases between the germline ends. This CDR3 has 14 residues. Germline lookup yields CDR1 MNHEY and CDR2 SVGAGI.